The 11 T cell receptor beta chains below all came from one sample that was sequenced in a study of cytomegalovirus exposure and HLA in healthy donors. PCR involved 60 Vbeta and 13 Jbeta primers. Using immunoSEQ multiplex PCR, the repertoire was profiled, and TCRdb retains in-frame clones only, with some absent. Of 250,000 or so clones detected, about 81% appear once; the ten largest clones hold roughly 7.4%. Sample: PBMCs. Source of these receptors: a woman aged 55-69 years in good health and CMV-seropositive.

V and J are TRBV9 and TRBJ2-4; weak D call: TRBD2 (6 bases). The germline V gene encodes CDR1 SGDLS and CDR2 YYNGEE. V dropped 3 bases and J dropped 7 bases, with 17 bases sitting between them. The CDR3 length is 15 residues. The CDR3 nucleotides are TGTGCCAGCAGCGCCGGGGAACTAGCCCAGAACATTCAGTACTTC. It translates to CASSAGELAQNIQYF.

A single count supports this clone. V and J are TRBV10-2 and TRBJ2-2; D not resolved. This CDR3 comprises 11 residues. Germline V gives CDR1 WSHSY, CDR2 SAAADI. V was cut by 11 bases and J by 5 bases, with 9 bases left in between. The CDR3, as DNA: TGCGCCTCATTAGAGACCGGGGAGCTGTTTTTT. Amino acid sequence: CASLETGELFF.

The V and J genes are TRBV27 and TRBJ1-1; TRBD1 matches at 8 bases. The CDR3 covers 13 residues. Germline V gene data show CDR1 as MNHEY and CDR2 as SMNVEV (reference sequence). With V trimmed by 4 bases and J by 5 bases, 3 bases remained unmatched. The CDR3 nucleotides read TGTGCCAGCAGTTCGGACAGGGCAACTGAAGCTTTCTTT. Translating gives CASSSDRATEAFF.

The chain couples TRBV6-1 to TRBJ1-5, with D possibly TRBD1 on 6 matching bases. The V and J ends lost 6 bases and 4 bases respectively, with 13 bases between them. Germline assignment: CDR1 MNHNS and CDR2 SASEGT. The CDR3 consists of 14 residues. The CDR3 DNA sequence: TGTGCCAGCAGGCTCGGCAGGGGAAATCAGCCCCAGCATTTT. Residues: CASRLGRGNQPQHF.

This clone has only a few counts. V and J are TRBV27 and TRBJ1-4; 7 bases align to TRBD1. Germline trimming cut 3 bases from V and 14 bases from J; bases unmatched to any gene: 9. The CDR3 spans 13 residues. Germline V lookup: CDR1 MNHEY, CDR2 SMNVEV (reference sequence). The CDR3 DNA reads TGTGCCAGCAGTTTCGGGGCGACAGGGAGGCTGTTTTTT. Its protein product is CASSFGATGRLFF. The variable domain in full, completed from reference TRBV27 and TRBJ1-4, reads EAQVTQNPRYLITVTGKKLTVTCSQNMNHEYMSWYRQDPGLGLRQIYYSMNVEVTDKGDVPEGYKVSRKEKRNFPLILESPSPNQTSLYFCASSFGATGRLFFGSGTQLSVL.

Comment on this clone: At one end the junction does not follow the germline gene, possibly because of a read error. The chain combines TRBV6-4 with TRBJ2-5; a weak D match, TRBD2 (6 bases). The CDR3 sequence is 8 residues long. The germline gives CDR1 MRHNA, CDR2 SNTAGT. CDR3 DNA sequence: TGTGCCAGCAGCGGAGGGGACTTC. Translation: CASSGGDF.

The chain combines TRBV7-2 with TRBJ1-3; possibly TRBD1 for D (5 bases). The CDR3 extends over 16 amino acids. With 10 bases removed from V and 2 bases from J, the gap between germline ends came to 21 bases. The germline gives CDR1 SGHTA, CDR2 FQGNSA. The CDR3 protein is CAIDPSGGVTGNTIYF. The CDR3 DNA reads TGTGCCATAGATCCTTCTGGAGGGGTAACTGGAAACACCATATATTTT.

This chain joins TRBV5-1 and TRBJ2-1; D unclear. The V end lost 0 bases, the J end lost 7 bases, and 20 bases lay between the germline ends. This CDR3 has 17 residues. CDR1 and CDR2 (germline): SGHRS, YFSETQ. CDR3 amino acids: CASSLGSAVTIGNEQFF. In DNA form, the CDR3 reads TGCGCCAGCAGCTTGGGGTCGGCGGTGACGATAGGAAATGAGCAGTTCTTC.

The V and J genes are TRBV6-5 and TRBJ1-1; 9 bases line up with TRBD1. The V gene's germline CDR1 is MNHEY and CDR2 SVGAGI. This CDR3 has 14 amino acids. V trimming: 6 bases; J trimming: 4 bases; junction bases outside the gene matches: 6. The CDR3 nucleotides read TGTGCCAGCAGCCCCGGGACAGGGATCACTGAAGCTTTCTTT. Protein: CASSPGTGITEAFF.

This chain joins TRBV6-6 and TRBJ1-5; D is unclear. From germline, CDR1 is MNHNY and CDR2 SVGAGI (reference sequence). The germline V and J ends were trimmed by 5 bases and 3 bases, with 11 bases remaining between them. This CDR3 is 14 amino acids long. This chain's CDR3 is CASSLTVDNQPQHF. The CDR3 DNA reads TGTGCCAGCAGTCTAACAGTTGACAATCAGCCCCAGCATTTT.

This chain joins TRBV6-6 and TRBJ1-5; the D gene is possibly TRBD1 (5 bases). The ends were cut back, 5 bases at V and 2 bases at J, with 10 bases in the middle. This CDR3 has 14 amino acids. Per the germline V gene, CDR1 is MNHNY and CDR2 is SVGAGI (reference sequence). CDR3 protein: CASSRRGGNQPQHF. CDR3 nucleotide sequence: TGTGCCAGCAGTCGGAGGGGCGGCAATCAGCCCCAGCATTTT.